Below are 13 T cell receptor beta chains sequenced from a single sample in a study of cytomegalovirus exposure and HLA in healthy donors. PCR involved 60 Vbeta and 13 Jbeta primers. The data were produced by immunoSEQ multiplex PCR, yet TCRdb's version contains in-frame clones alone and is incomplete. The table includes 150,000 to 200,000 clones, 77% detected once. Sequencing was performed on PBMCs. The receptors come from a woman aged 30 to 39 in good health and CMV-seropositive.

The chain has TRBV5-4 and TRBJ2-7; the match to TRBD2 covers 12 bases. The germline gives CDR1 SGHNT, CDR2 YYREEE (reference sequence). The ends lost 1 base at V and 5 bases at J; junction bases unmatched: 7. The CDR3 loop spans 16 amino acids. The CDR3 is CASSLRLAGGMDEQYF. The CDR3 coding sequence is TGTGCCAGCAGCTTGCGGCTAGCGGGAGGGATGGACGAGCAGTACTTC.

A single count supports this clone. The V call is TRBV28, the J call TRBJ1-5, with TRBD1 matching over 8 bases. The CDR3 consists of 16 residues. V was pared by 5 bases and J by 7 bases, with 13 bases of the junction left unmatched. Germline V gives CDR1 MDHEN, CDR2 SYDVKM. CDR3 DNA: TGTGCCAGCAGTCCGTGGACAGGGCTTTTGGTCCAGCCCCAGCATTTT. Amino acid sequence: CASSPWTGLLVQPQHF.

The V gene is TRBV9, the J gene TRBJ2-7; no definite D call. The CDR3 runs to 15 residues. Trimming took off 0 bases at V and 2 bases at J, with 12 bases between the two ends. CDR1 and CDR2 (germline): SGDLS, YYNGEE. Written as DNA, the CDR3 is TGTGCCAGCAGCGTAGGGCTTGCGGCCGCCTACGAGCAGTACTTC. The encoded protein is CASSVGLAAAYEQYF.

The chain joins TRBV11-3 to TRBJ2-3, with 8 bases that match TRBD2. CDR3 size: 14 residues. Trimming cost V 5 bases and J 4 bases; bases outside gene matches: 5. CDR1 and CDR2 from the germline V gene are SGHNT and YENEEA. In nucleotides, the CDR3 is TGTGCCAGCAGCCCCGGGGGGGGAGCAGATACGCAGTATTTT. As protein: CASSPGGGADTQYF.

This chain connects TRBV5-4 to TRBJ1-4, with 9 bases lining up with TRBD1. This CDR3 comprises 16 residues. The germline V gene has CDR1 SGHNT and CDR2 YYREEE (reference sequence). The J segment lost 8 bases and the V segment lost 4 bases, leaving 12 bases of the junction unmatched. This CDR3 is CASSTYGQGPVEKLFF. The CDR3 nucleotides are TGTGCCAGCAGCACCTACGGACAGGGGCCGGTCGAAAAACTGTTTTTT.

V is TRBV30 and J is TRBJ2-3; 10 bases are a match to TRBD2. The CDR3 spans 15 residues. CDR1 and CDR2 (germline): GTSNPN, SVGIG (reference sequence). J was trimmed by 2 bases and V by 3 bases; bases with no gene match: 5. This CDR3 is CAWRGLALSTDTQYF. CDR3 nucleotides: TGTGCCTGGAGGGGACTAGCGCTGTCCACAGATACGCAGTATTTT.

The V gene is TRBV30, the J gene TRBJ1-3; D is ambiguous. There are 13 residues in the CDR3. Trimming took 5 bases from V and 0 from J, leaving 8 bases between them. Germline CDR1 GTSNPN, CDR2 SVGIG (reference sequence). Here the CDR3 reads CAWENLSGNTIYF. The CDR3 bases are TGTGCCTGGGAGAACCTCTCTGGAAACACCATATATTTT. Full variable domain (rest looked up from reference TRBV30 and TRBJ1-3): SQTIHQWPATLVQPVGSPLSLECTVEGTSNPNLYWYRQAAGRGLQLLFYSVGIGQISSEVPQNLSASRPQDRQFILSSKKLLLSDSGFYLCAWENLSGNTIYFGEGSWLTVV.

The rearrangement joins TRBV28 to TRBJ2-7; D possibly corresponds to TRBD2 (6 bases). The germline V and J ends were trimmed by 1 base and 0 bases, with 13 bases remaining between them. In germline, CDR1 is MDHEN, CDR2 SYDVKM. This CDR3 contains 16 residues. This CDR3 reads CASSLFGSGSSYEQYF. As DNA, the CDR3 is TGTGCCAGCAGTTTATTTGGTAGCGGCAGCTCCTACGAGCAGTACTTC.

This CDR3 is CASSLSPRGDEQYF. As DNA, the CDR3 is TGTGCCAGCAGTTTATCGCCACGGGGAGACGAGCAGTACTTC. The chain carries TRBV27 and TRBJ2-7, with a weak D call TRBD2 (5 bases). Trimming pared 0 bases from V and 5 bases from J, leaving 11 bases between. Germline CDR1 MNHEY, CDR2 SMNVEV (reference sequence). There are 14 residues in the CDR3.

The chain combines TRBV5-3 with TRBJ2-5; D is unclear. TRBV5-3 is given ORF status, its function remaining uncertain. V was cut by 0 bases and J by 0 bases, with 12 bases left in between. The CDR3 loop spans 16 amino acids. The CDR3 is CARSLDCGKYQETQYF. CDR3 in DNA: TGTGCCAGAAGCTTGGATTGCGGAAAGTACCAAGAGACCCAGTACTTC.

Only one count was recorded for this clone. The V and J genes are TRBV20-1 and TRBJ2-7; 7 positions match TRBD1. This CDR3 is built from 11 residues. Germline loops: CDR1 DFQATT, CDR2 SNEGSKA (reference sequence). Germline trimming cut 4 bases from V and 4 bases from J; bases unmatched to any gene: 1. The CDR3 loop reads CSATDRYEQYF. The DNA for the CDR3 is TGCAGTGCTACGGACAGGTACGAGCAGTACTTC.

The chain uses TRBV5-6 and TRBJ1-2; 7 nucleotides match TRBD1. The germline CDR1 and CDR2 sequences are SGHDT and YYEEEE. This CDR3 has 16 amino acids. J was trimmed by 7 bases and V by 3 bases; bases with no gene match: 15. CDR3 in amino acids: CASSWIVGTAGGGYTF. The CDR3 DNA reads TGTGCCAGCAGCTGGATTGTTGGGACAGCCGGGGGTGGCTACACCTTC.

V and J are TRBV14 and TRBJ2-1, with 7 positions matching TRBD1. The CDR3 runs 14 residues. Germline trimming cut 3 bases from V and 8 bases from J; bases unmatched to any gene: 7. The germline CDR1 and CDR2 sequences are SGHDN and FVKESK. The CDR3 loop is CASSQNRGWDEQFF. The CDR3, as DNA: TGTGCCAGCAGCCAGAACAGGGGTTGGGATGAGCAGTTCTTC.